These 4 T cell receptor beta chains share one sample of origin, sequenced in a study of cytomegalovirus exposure and HLA in healthy donors. Assay: immunoSEQ multiplex PCR; the TCRdb copy retains only in-frame clones and omits some. Of 150,000 to 200,000 clones listed, 86% are singletons. Sequencing was carried out using PBMCs. All receptors derive from a man younger than 30 in good health and CMV-seropositive.

This clone has only a few counts. J is TRBJ1-6 and V is TRBV6-1, with TRBD1 matching 10 bases. Looked up from germline, CDR1 is MNHNS and CDR2 is SASEGT. The V gene end was trimmed by 11 bases and the J gene end by 9 bases; junction bases not matched to a gene: 7. The CDR3 length is 13 residues. The CDR3 DNA follows: TGTGCCCTCCGGGACAGGGGTAGTTCACCCCTCCACTTT. This translates into CALRDRGSSPLHF.

This clone was seen a single time. V is TRBV9 and J is TRBJ2-2; TRBD1 matches 9 bases. J lost 7 bases, V lost 3 bases, and 10 bases had no gene match. The CDR3 runs 16 residues. Germline lookup yields CDR1 SGDLS and CDR2 YYNGEE. The CDR3 bases are TGTGCCAGCAGCGGATTCCGGGACAGGGTTGGCGGGGAGCTGTTTTTT. Amino acid sequence: CASSGFRDRVGGELFF. Full variable domain (rest looked up from reference TRBV9 and TRBJ2-2): DSGVTQTPKHLITATGQRVTLRCSPRSGDLSVYWYQQSLDQGLQFLIQYYNGEERAKGNILERFSAQQFPDLHSELNLSSLELGDSALYFCASSGFRDRVGGELFFGEGSRLTVL.

The V gene is TRBV6-1, the J gene TRBJ1-5; 7 bases match TRBD1. Germline V gene sequence: CDR1 MNHNS, CDR2 SASEGT. Trimming removed 3 bases from V and 7 bases from J; junction bases left unmatched: 6. The CDR3 has 14 residues. CDR3 protein: CASSDWAGGQPQHF. The CDR3 DNA reads as TGTGCCAGCAGTGACTGGGCAGGGGGGCAGCCCCAGCATTTT.

This sequence joins TRBV4-3 and TRBJ1-2; D ambiguous. The CDR3 consists of 14 residues. The germline CDR1 and CDR2 sequences are LGHNA and YSLEER. Trimming took off 1 base at V and 5 bases at J, with 11 bases between the two ends. DNA of the CDR3: TGCGCCAGCAGCCAAGCCTTGAGCGGATATGGCTACACCTTC. It is translated as CASSQALSGYGYTF.